This T cell receptor beta chain originates from a study of cytotoxic CD8 clonotypes in ibrutinib-treated CLL (TCRdb year 2021). Background on the whole study: The cohort was composed of ten to eleven relapsed/refractory and around 14 treatment-naive patients; IGHV unmutated status was identified in under 18 patients. Responses were partial in 24 patients and complete in 2; after median about 5.5 years follow-up, some 15 stayed in remission and 12 progressed. The response samples were drawn at a median of 12 months into treatment, with a range of about 6 to 36 months. On average, each sample yielded 270,000 or so productive templates and 94,082 productive rearrangements. Of the roughly 81 people in the trial, roughly 27 had longitudinal samples available. Cryopreserved peripheral blood mononuclear cells were obtained before treatment, at response, and at either sustained remission or disease progression. What the study reported, not specific to this receptor: Sampling times were not matched between patients in sustained remission and patients whose disease was progressing, and lymph node repertoires were not examined. Baseline clonality was found to be higher than that of age-matched healthy donors and was strongly correlated with circulating CD8+ T-cell counts. An increase in clonality was observed at ibrutinib response, with clonality remaining stable during sustained remission and falling back toward baseline at progression. Public clonotypes were found to be uncommon and were observed to contract or remain stable during treatment; the increase in clonality was shown to reflect expansion of private clonotypes at ibrutinib response.

As encoded in the germline V gene, CDR1 is MGHDK while CDR2 is SYGVNS. V loses 3 bases, J loses 0 bases, and the germline ends lie 11 bases apart. The CDR3 holds 15 amino acids from the cysteine to the phenylalanine. The DNA shown is the 45-base CDR3, in frame from base 1. As concerns this clone: This receptor's antigen is unknown. No base quality information exists; no much larger clone differs at one position.

Each clonotype received, on average, 10x coverage in deep resolution sequencing performed on a MiSeq, where the target depth lay between 1 in 1 million and 1 in 200,000 T cells. TCR beta libraries were generated with the immunoSEQ hsTCRB Kit. As for the original processing: Data were analyzed with ImmunoSEQ Data Assistant and ImmunoSEQ Analyzer, with V, D and J genes assigned per IMGT definitions. Clonality, which ranges from 0 to 1, was calculated as one minus the normalized Shannon entropy of productive rearrangement frequencies. Public clonotype analysis was restricted to overrepresented clonotypes comprising at least 0.05% of each patient's repertoire. Repertoires from some twelve age-matched healthy donors in immuneACCESS were used as clonality controls. Entries here come from immuneACCESS through TCRdb and include only in-frame sequences with V and J called. Some clones fail to appear in such tables; in the studies checked, an unresolved V gene covers under half of the shortfall, and the cause of the remainder is unknown. V and J calls and clone size come straight from that table; D and trimming were deduced from the DNA. For this sample the table gives some 15,000 clones, of which 65% to 70% were detected only once. The ten largest clonotypes hold 15% to 20% of the sample.

For TCR beta library preparation, about 2 micrograms of genomic DNA were extracted from the cryopreserved PBMCs. Longitudinal blood samples from CLL patients receiving ibrutinib monotherapy were subjected to high-throughput TCR beta sequencing. The patients were enrolled in a single-center, open-label phase 2 trial of ibrutinib monotherapy. The sample here was PBMCs, taken before ibrutinib treatment. This receptor was obtained from a human donor with chronic lymphocytic leukemia. The chain was built from TRBV25-1 and TRBJ1-1; no D segment can be confidently identified. The DNA is TGTGCCAGCAGTGAGGCGGGAACGTTGAACACTGAAGCTTTCTTT. It translates to CASSEAGTLNTEAFF.